The rows below give T cell receptor beta chains drawn from one sample of a study of blood T cell repertoires in COVID-19. The table came from immunoSEQ multiplex PCR; TCRdb's copy has only in-frame clones and leaves some out. The table has approximately 140,000 clones, approximately 79% seen once. Sequenced sample: peripheral blood. These receptors were collected from a man aged 60 to 75 with acute or convalescent COVID-19. CDR3s include the opening cysteine and the closing phenylalanine or tryptophan. Each record gives: J gene, D gene, V gene, CDR3 length, clone size, CDR3 DNA, CDR3 protein. The D gene is left open where the match is weak. Only part of the rows carry a size: once, few, many, or a class if the clone is expanded.

TRBJ2-3 TRBD2 TRBV6-6 15 - TGTGCCAGCAGAAAACTAGCGGGAGACGGTGGTACGCAGTATTTT CASRKLAGDGGTQYF
TRBJ2-2 - TRBV3-1/TRBV3-2 19 - TGTGCCAGCAGCCAAGGTTGGAGGGAAGAAATGTCTTACACCGGGGAGCTGTTTTTT CASSQGWREEMSYTGELFF
TRBJ1-6 - TRBV14 12 few TGTGCCAGCAGCCAACAGGGTTCACCCCTCCACTTT CASSQQGSPLHF
TRBJ1-6 TRBD1 TRBV3-1/TRBV3-2 14 - TGTGCCAGCAGCCCGGACAGGGATAGTTCACCCCTCCACTTT CASSPDRDSSPLHF
TRBJ1-6 - TRBV30 18 - TGTGCCTGGAGTCCGCTACCCCGGGTGAGCTCCTATAATTCACCCCTCCACTTT CAWSPLPRVSSYNSPLHF
TRBJ2-7 - TRBV4-3 14 - TGCGCCAGCAGCCGGAGCACTACCTCCTACGAGCAGTACTTC CASSRSTTSYEQYF
TRBJ2-1 TRBD2 TRBV9 16 - TGTGCCAGCAGCGCGACCGGGACTAGTCGGTACAATGAGCAGTTCTTC CASSATGTSRYNEQFF
TRBJ2-7 - TRBV5-1 14 - TGCGCCAGCAGCTTAGAAGCGATAGCCTCCGAGCAGTACTTC CASSLEAIASEQYF
TRBJ1-2 TRBD1 TRBV29-1 11 - TGCAGCGCCAGGGGGTCTCGGGGCTACACCTTC CSARGSRGYTF
TRBJ2-7 TRBD1 TRBV27 14 - TGTGCCAGCAGTCCCCGGGACAGATCCTACGAGCAGTACTTC CASSPRDRSYEQYF
TRBJ2-5 TRBD1 TRBV5-1 13 - TGCGCCAGCAGCAGGACAGGGGATATTTCCCAGTACTTC CASSRTGDISQYF
TRBJ1-1 - TRBV6-4 13 - TGTGCCAGCAGTAGGGACTTGGGGGCTGAAGCTTTCTTT CASSRDLGAEAFF
TRBJ2-5 TRBD1 TRBV6-5 13 - TGTGCCAGCAGGAGAGACAGGGTAGAGACCCAGTACTTC CASRRDRVETQYF
TRBJ1-1 - TRBV6-2/TRBV6-3 15 many TGTGCCAGCAGTTACAGGACTCCTACCAACACTGAAGCTTTCTTT CASSYRTPTNTEAFF
TRBJ2-1 - TRBV4-2 12 - TGTGCCAGCAGCCAGCTAGGGGGTGAGCAGTTCTTC CASSQLGGEQFF
TRBJ1-1 TRBD1 TRBV4-3 14 once TGCGCCAGCAGTTTCGACAGGGGGTTCACTGAAGCTTTCTTT CASSFDRGFTEAFF
TRBJ2-3 - TRBV19 18 - TGTGCCAGTAGTTCCCCCCTGGACTACTCCATTAGCACAGATACGCAGTATTTT CASSSPLDYSISTDTQYF
TRBJ2-3 - TRBV5-1 14 - TGCGCCAGTGCTCTCGGGGGTAGCACAGATACGCAGTATTTT CASALGGSTDTQYF
TRBJ1-3 TRBD1 TRBV30 15 - TGTGCCTGGAGTGTACCAGGGGGCTTTGGAAACACCATATATTTT CAWSVPGGFGNTIYF
TRBJ2-5 - TRBV19 14 - TGTGCCAGTAGTATCCAGGGAATGTGGGAGACCCAGTACTTC CASSIQGMWETQYF
TRBJ1-1 TRBD1 TRBV7-2 13 - TGTGCCAGCAGAGCTACAGGGGGCAGCGAAGCTTTCTTT CASRATGGSEAFF
TRBJ1-2 TRBD1 TRBV5-4 13 few TGTGCCAGTGGACAGGGGGGTAACTATGGCTACACCTTC CASGQGGNYGYTF
TRBJ2-7 TRBD2 TRBV7-8 15 - TGTGCCAGCAGCCCACTAGCGGGAGGAGATTACGAGCAGTACTTC CASSPLAGGDYEQYF
TRBJ2-1 TRBD2 TRBV24-1 15 - TGTGCCACCAGTGATCACCTAGCGGGAGGGAATGAGCAGTTCTTC CATSDHLAGGNEQFF
TRBJ2-7 - TRBV7-2 13 - TGTGCCAGCAGCTTGGGCGGGGTTGGCGAGCAGTACTTC CASSLGGVGEQYF
TRBJ1-6 - TRBV18 14 - TGTGCCAGCTGGGCCGGCTCCTATAATTCACCCCTCCACTTT CASWAGSYNSPLHF
TRBJ1-6 TRBD1 TRBV5-6 16 - TGTGCCAGCAGCTTGGGGTTCGGGACAGGGGATTCACCCCTCCACTTT CASSLGFGTGDSPLHF
TRBJ2-7 TRBD2 TRBV29-1 14 - TGCAGCGGACGGACTAGCGCAGAATCCTACGAGCAGTACTTC CSGRTSAESYEQYF
TRBJ2-5 TRBD1 TRBV5-1 15 - TGCGCCAGCAGCCCGTACCGGGACAGGGTAGAGACCCAGTACTTC CASSPYRDRVETQYF
TRBJ1-5 TRBD1 TRBV6-6 19 - TGTGCCAGCAGTCGAGCCCCTGCCCCGGGACAGGGGGGGAATCAGCCCCAGCATTTT CASSRAPAPGQGGNQPQHF
TRBJ1-2 - TRBV7-2 13 - TGTGCCAGCAGCTCGGAAGGGGGTTATGGCTACACCTTC CASSSEGGYGYTF
TRBJ1-2 - TRBV7-9 13 - TGTGCCAGCAGCGGAGACGGAAACTATGGCTACACCTTC CASSGDGNYGYTF
TRBJ2-2 TRBD2 TRBV18 15 - TGTGCCAGCTCACGGACTAGCGGGAGTATCGGGGAGCTGTTTTTT CASSRTSGSIGELFF
TRBJ2-5 TRBD1 TRBV12-3/TRBV12-4 13 - TGTGCCAGCAGCCGGGACAGCAAAGAGACCCAGTACTTC CASSRDSKETQYF
TRBJ2-5 - TRBV24-1 12 - TGTGCCACCAGTGACCTCCAAGAGACCCAGTACTTC CATSDLQETQYF
TRBJ1-2 TRBD1 TRBV7-2 16 - TGTGCCAGCAGCCCCGGGACAGGGAGGTTGTTTGATGGCTACACCTTC CASSPGTGRLFDGYTF
TRBJ2-1 - TRBV5-1 15 - TGCGCCAGCAGCTTGGGTGGCTCCCGCCAGGGTGAGCAGTTCTTC CASSLGGSRQGEQFF
TRBJ2-7 TRBD1 TRBV19 13 - TGTGCCAGTAGAAGACAGGGGGCCAACGAGCAGTACTTC CASRRQGANEQYF
TRBJ2-3 - TRBV7-2 14 - TGTGCCAGCAGCCTGACTGGGTCCACAGATACGCAGTATTTT CASSLTGSTDTQYF
TRBJ1-1 - TRBV4-3 12 - TGCGCCAGTAGGGGGTTGGACACTGAAGCTTTCTTT CASRGLDTEAFF
TRBJ2-2 TRBD2 TRBV30 17 - TGTGCCTGGAGTGTGATTCGGCTAGCGGGCAAAACCGGGGAGCTGTTTTTT CAWSVIRLAGKTGELFF
TRBJ1-1 TRBD1 TRBV5-1 15 - TGCGCCAGCAGTTCCGCCGGGACAGCGAACACTGAAGCTTTCTTT CASSSAGTANTEAFF
TRBJ2-3 TRBD2 TRBV27 14 - TGTGCCAGCAGTTTAAGGGGACTAGCAGATACGCAGTATTTT CASSLRGLADTQYF
TRBJ2-7 TRBD2 TRBV7-8 14 - TGTGCCAGCAGCCAGGGACTAGCGGGCTACGAGCAGTACTTC CASSQGLAGYEQYF
TRBJ2-7 TRBD1 TRBV27 15 - TGTGCCAGCAGTTCCCCGGGACAGGGATCGCGCGAGCAGTACTTC CASSSPGQGSREQYF
TRBJ1-2 - TRBV3-1/TRBV3-2 12 few TGTGCCAGCAGCCAAGCGAGCTATGGCTACACCTTC CASSQASYGYTF
TRBJ1-3 - TRBV6-1 17 - TGTGCCAGCAGAGAAAGACACGACGGCTGGACTGGAAACACCATATATTTT CASRERHDGWTGNTIYF
TRBJ2-7 TRBD2 TRBV6-5 14 - TGTGCCAGCAGTTCTAGCGGGAGGGCCTACGAGCAGTACTTC CASSSSGRAYEQYF
TRBJ1-3 - TRBV19 15 - TGTGCCAGTAGTCCCCTCATCAGCTCTGGAAACACCATATATTTT CASSPLISSGNTIYF
TRBJ1-4 TRBD1 TRBV25-1 13 - TGTGCCAGCCACAGGGGGTCTAATGAAAAACTGTTTTTT CASHRGSNEKLFF
TRBJ2-7 TRBD2 TRBV5-1 15 - TGCGCCAGCAGCTTGGCCGGGGGGTTTCCGCACGAGCAGTACTTC CASSLAGGFPHEQYF
TRBJ2-7 TRBD1 TRBV7-9 15 - TGTGCCAGCAGCTTAGCTACAGGGGCGAGGTACGAGCAGTACTTC CASSLATGARYEQYF
TRBJ1-4 - TRBV6-5 13 - TGTGCCACAAGAGGACTTTTGGATGAAAAACTGTTTTTT CATRGLLDEKLFF
TRBJ2-7 - TRBV30 12 - TGTGCCTGGAGGGGCCGGGACTACGAGCAGTACTTC CAWRGRDYEQYF
TRBJ2-5 - TRBV5-1 14 - TGCGCCAGCAGCTTGGTGGGCTACCAAGAGACCCAGTACTTC CASSLVGYQETQYF
TRBJ2-5 - TRBV30 14 - TGTGCCTGGATACGAGGTCGGCCCCGAGAGACCCAGTACTTC CAWIRGRPRETQYF